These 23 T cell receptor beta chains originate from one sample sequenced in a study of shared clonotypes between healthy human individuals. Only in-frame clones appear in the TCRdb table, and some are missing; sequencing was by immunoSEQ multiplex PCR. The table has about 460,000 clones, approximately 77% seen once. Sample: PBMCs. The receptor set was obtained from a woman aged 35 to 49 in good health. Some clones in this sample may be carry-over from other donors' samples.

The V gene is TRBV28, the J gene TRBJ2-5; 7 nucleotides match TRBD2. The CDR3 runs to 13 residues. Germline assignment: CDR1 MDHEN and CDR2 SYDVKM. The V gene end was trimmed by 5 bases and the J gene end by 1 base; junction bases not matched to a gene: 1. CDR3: CASSRGVQETQYF. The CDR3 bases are TGTGCCAGCAGTCGGGGGGTCCAAGAGACCCAGTACTTC.

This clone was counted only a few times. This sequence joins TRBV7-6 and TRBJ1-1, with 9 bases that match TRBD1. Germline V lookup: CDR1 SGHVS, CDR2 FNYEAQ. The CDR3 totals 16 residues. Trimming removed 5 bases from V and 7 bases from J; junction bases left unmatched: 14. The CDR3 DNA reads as TGTGCCAGCAGCGAACTGGACAGGGGTCTTGGCCTTGAAGCTTTCTTT. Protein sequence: CASSELDRGLGLEAFF.

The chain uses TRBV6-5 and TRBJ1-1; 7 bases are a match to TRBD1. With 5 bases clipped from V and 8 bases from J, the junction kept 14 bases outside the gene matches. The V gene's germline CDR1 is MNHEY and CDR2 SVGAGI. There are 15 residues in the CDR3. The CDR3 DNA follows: TGTGCCAGCAGTCGTACTCCAGGGGGGCGCGGGGAAGCTTTCTTT. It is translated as CASSRTPGGRGEAFF.

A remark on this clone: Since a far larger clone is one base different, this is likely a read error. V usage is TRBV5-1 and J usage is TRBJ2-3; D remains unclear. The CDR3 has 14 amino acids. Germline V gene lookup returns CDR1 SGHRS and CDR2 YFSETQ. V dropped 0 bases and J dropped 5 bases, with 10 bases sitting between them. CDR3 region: CASSLAQSGDTQYF. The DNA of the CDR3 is TGCGCCAGCAGCTTGGCACAGAGTGGAGATACGCAGTATTTT.

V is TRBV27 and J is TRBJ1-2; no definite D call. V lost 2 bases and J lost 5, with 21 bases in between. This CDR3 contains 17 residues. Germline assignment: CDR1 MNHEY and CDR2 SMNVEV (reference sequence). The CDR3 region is CASSLVQFPTIQYGYTF. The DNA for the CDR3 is TGTGCCAGCAGTTTAGTTCAGTTCCCCACCATTCAGTATGGCTACACCTTC.

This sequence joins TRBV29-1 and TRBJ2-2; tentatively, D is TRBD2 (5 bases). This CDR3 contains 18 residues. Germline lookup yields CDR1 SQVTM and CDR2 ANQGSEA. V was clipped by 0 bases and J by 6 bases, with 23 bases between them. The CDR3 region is CSVEDPLKSLVGAGELFF. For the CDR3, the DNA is TGCAGCGTTGAAGACCCCTTAAAGTCACTAGTTGGTGCCGGGGAGCTGTTTTTT.

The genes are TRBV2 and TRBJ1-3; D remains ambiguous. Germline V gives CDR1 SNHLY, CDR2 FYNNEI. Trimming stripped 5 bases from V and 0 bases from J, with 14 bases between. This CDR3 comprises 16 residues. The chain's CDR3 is CASSQTDTYSGNTIYF. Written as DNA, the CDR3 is TGTGCCAGCAGTCAGACTGATACCTACTCTGGAAACACCATATATTTT.

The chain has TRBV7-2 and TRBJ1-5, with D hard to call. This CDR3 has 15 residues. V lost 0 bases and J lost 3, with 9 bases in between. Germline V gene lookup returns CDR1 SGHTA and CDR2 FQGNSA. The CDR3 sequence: CASSLAGQLNQPQHF. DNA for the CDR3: TGTGCCAGCAGCTTAGCTGGGCAGCTCAATCAGCCCCAGCATTTT.

The CDR3 sequence is CASSSGGGITFTDTQYF. CDR3 DNA: TGTGCCAGCAGCTCGGGTGGAGGGATCACTTTCACAGATACGCAGTATTTT. The V call is TRBV7-8, the J call TRBJ2-3, with a tentative D call TRBD2 (6 bases). From germline, CDR1 is SGHVS and CDR2 FQNEAQ. The CDR3 covers 17 residues. Trimming took off 4 bases at V and 2 bases at J, with 19 bases between the two ends.

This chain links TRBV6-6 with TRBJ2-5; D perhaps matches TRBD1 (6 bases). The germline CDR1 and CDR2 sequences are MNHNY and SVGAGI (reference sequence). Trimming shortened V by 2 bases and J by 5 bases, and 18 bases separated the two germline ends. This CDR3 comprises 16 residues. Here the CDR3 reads CASSYLTGPQGETQYF. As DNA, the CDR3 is TGTGCCAGCAGTTACCTGACGGGGCCCCAGGGGGAGACCCAGTACTTC.

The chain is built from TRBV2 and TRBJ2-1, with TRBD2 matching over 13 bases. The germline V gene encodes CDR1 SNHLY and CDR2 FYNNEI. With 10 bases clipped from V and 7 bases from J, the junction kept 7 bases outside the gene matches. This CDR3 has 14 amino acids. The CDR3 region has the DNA TGTGCCACCCGGACTAGCGGGAGAGGTAATGAGCAGTTCTTC. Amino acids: CATRTSGRGNEQFF.

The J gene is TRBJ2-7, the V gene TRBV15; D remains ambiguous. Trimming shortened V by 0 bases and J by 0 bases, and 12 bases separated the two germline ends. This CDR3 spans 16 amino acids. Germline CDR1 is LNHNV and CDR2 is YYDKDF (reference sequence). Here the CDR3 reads CATSRDHGSSSYEQYF. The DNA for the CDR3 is TGTGCCACCAGCAGAGATCACGGCAGTAGCTCCTACGAGCAGTACTTC. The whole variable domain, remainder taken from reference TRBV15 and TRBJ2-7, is DAMVIQNPRYQVTQFGKPVTLSCSQTLNHNVMYWYQQKSSQAPKLLFHYYDKDFNNEADTPDNFQSRRPNTSFCFLDIRSPGLGDTAMYLCATSRDHGSSSYEQYFGPGTRLTVT.

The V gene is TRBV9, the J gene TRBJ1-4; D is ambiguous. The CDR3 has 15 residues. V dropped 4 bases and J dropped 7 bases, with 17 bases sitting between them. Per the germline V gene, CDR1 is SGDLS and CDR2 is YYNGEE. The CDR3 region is CASSPSGEGVEKLFF. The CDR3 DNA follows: TGTGCCAGCAGCCCAAGCGGGGAGGGAGTTGAAAAACTGTTTTTT. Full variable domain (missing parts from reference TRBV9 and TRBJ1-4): DSGVTQTPKHLITATGQRVTLRCSPRSGDLSVYWYQQSLDQGLQFLIQYYNGEERAKGNILERFSAQQFPDLHSELNLSSLELGDSALYFCASSPSGEGVEKLFFGSGTQLSVL.

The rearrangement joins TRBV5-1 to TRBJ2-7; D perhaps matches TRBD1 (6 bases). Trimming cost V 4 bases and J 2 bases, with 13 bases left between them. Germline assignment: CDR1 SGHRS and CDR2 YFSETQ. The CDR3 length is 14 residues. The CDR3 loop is CASSIGQNTYEQYF. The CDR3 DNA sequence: TGCGCCAGCAGCATTGGACAGAACACCTACGAGCAGTACTTC. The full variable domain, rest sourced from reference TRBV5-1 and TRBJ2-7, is KAGVTQTPRYLIKTRGQQVTLSCSPISGHRSVSWYQQTPGQGLQFLFEYFSETQRNKGNFPGRFSGRQFSNSRSEMNVSTLELGDSALYLCASSIGQNTYEQYFGPGTRLTVT.

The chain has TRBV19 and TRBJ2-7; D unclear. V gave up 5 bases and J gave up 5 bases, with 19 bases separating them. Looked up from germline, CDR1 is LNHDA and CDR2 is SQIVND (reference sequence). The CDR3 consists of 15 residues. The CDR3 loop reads CASSSPGFGSHEQYF. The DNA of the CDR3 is TGTGCCAGTAGTTCCCCTGGCTTCGGTTCCCACGAGCAGTACTTC.

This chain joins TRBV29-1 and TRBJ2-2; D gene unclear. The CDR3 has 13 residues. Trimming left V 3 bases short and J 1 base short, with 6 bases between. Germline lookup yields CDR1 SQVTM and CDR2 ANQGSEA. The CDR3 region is CSVESQNTGELFF. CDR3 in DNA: TGCAGCGTTGAGTCCCAGAACACCGGGGAGCTGTTTTTT.

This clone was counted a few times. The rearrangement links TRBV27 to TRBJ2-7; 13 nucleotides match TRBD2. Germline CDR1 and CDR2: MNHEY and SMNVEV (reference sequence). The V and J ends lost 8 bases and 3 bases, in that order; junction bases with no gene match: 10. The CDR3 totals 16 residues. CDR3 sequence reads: CASSRGLAGMSYEQYF. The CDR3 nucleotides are TGTGCCAGCTCCCGGGGACTAGCGGGAATGAGCTACGAGCAGTACTTC.

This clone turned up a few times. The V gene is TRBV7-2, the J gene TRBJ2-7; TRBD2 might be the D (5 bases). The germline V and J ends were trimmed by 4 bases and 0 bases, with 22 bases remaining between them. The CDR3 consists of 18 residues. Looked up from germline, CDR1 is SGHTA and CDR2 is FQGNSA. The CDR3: CASSSTLPGAANSYEQYF. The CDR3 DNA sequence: TGTGCCAGCAGCTCGACTCTCCCAGGAGCGGCAAACTCCTACGAGCAGTACTTC.

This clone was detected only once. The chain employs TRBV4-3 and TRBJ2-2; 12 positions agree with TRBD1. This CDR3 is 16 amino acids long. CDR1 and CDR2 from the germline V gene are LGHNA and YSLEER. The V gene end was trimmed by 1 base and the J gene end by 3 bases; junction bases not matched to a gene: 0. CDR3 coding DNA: TGCGCCAGCAGCCAAGGGGACAGGGGGCACACCGGGGAGCTGTTTTTT. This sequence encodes CASSQGDRGHTGELFF.

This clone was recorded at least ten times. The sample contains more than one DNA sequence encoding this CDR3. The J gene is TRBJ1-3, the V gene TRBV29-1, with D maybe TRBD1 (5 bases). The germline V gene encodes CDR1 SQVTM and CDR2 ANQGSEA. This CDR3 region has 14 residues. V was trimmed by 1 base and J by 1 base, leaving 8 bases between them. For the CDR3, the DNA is TGCAGCGTTGAAGGGTCAGGGTCTGGAAACACCATATATTTT. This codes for CSVEGSGSGNTIYF.

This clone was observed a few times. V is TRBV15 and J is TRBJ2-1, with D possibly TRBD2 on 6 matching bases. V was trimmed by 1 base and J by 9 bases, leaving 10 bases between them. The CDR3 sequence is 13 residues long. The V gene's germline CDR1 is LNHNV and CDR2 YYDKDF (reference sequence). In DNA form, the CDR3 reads TGTGCCACCAGCAGAGCCGGGGGTCCTGAGCAGTTCTTC. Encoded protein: CATSRAGGPEQFF.

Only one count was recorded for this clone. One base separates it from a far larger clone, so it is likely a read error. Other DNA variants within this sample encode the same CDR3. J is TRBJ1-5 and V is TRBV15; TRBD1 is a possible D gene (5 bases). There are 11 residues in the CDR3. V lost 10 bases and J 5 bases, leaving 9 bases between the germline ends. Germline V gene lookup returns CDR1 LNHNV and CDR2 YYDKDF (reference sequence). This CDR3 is CAIRDHQPQHF. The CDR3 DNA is TGTGCCATCAGGGACCATCAGCCCCAGCATTTT.

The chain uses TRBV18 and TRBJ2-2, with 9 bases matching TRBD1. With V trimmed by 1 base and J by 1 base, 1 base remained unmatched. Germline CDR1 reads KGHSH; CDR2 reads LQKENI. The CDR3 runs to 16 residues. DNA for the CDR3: TGTGCCAGCTCACCACGGGGACAGGGGAACACCGGGGAGCTGTTTTTT. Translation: CASSPRGQGNTGELFF.